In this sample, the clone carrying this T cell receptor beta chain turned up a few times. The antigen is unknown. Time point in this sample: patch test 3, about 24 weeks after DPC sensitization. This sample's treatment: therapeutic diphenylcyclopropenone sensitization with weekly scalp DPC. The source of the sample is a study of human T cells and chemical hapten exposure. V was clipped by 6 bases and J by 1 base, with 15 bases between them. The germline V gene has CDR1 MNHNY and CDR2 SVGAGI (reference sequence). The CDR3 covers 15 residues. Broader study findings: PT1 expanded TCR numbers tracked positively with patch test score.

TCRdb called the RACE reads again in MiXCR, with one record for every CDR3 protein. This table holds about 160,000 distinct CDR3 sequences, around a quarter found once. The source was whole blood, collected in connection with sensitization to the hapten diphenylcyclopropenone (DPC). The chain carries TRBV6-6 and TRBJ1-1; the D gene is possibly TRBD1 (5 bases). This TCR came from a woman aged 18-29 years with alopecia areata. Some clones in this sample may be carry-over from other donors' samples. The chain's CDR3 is CASSEAGLANTEAFF. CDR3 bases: TGTGCCAGCAGCGAAGCGGGACTCGCGAACACTGAAGCTTTCTTT.